This T cell receptor beta chain was captured in a study of blood T cell repertoires in COVID-19 (TCRdb year 2020). For the study in its entirety: Samples covering the acute and convalescent phases of COVID-19 were provided by collaborators in the United States, Italy and Spain. The sample metadata nearly always contained a de-identified subject ID, COVID-19 status, age in years and sex. Where HLA class I and class II types were available, the types were taken from metadata supplied by the sample provider, not from assay-based typing. Subjects who had been exposed to COVID-19, were actively infected with it, or had recovered from it provided the deeply sampled blood TCRbeta repertoires that made up the dataset. The samples were drawn from two sources: the first 160 participants of the ongoing ImmuneRACE study, and 950 to 1,500 subjects contributed by 6 global collaborators. The repertoires were made available in a free public database intended to serve as a resource for research on the immune response to SARS-CoV-2. The material from the prospective study consisted of cDNA or gDNA derived from T cells, B-cell-depleted T cells, or PBMCs.

For this clone: The antigen it recognizes is unknown. Base qualities are not provided; no much larger clone lies one nucleotide away.

The V end loses 4 bases and the J end loses 6 bases, and a stretch of 12 bases separates them. From its cysteine to its phenylalanine, the CDR3 spans 14 amino acids. The retained sequence is limited to the CDR3, 42 bases, with the frame set at the first base. CDR1 and CDR2 were assigned from the germline V gene as MGHRA and YSYEKL. Collaborating institutions collected whole blood in K2EDTA tubes following their own protocols. For TCRbeta analysis, collaborators shipped samples in one of three forms: frozen whole blood, isolated PBMCs, or DNA extracted from either of those sample types. Overall results and qualifications from the work: The amount of clinical and demographic metadata varied by source and participant and was provided uncurated.

TCRbeta CDR3 regions were amplified from genomic DNA using the immunoSEQ Assay, a bias-controlled multiplex PCR. Per the authors' processing: Within the assay, amplification of reference gene primers was used to estimate how many nucleated cells each sample contained. To quantify the absolute abundance of each unique TCRbeta CDR3 rearrangement, sequence reads were collapsed and filtered. Productive Simpson clonality was computed per sample as the square root of Simpson's diversity index over productive rearrangements. TCRdb re-hosts the immuneACCESS table, in-frame sequences only. Its copies lack some clones; in the studies checked, an unresolved V gene accounts for under half of them, and the cause for the rest is not known. V, J and clone size are those of that table, while D and trimming were read from the DNA. The sample yields about 22,000 clones; 70% to 90% were counted once. The ten largest make up 25% of the sample.

The receptor was isolated from a human donor with active COVID-19. The donor label of this sample is uncertain. The sample taken for sequencing was peripheral blood. The rearranged chain carries TRBV4-1 and TRBJ1-4; the D gene is not confidently resolved. Read as DNA, the sequence is TGCGCCAGCAGCCGTAGAGGGTCGGATGAAAAACTGTTTTTT. Its amino acids are CASSRRGSDEKLFF.